The rows below give T cell receptor beta chains drawn from one sample of a study of kidney transplant recipient with SARS-CoV-2 infection. MiXCR was run by TCRdb on the reads, yielding one entry per CDR3 protein. The sample has fewer than 250,000 distinct CDR3 sequences, less than 35% seen once. Here the sequenced sample was a blood sample, taken at baseline and between days 110 and 120 from a kidney transplant recipient. The source of these receptors is a male patient in his 30s who had COVID-19 and was a kidney transplant recipient. Part of the T cell pool may stem from the graft donor. Each CDR3 is given with its conserved first and last residue. Fields, in order: clone size, J gene, V gene, D gene, CDR3 DNA, CDR3 protein. D genes are given only for firm matches. Clone size is not always given. Where it is, it says once, few, many or a class for expanded clones.

many | TRBJ2-5 | TRBV3-1 | NA | TGTGCCAGCAGCGTGGTAGCTCCCATTTCTTTCTCTGAGACCCAGTACTTC | CASSVVAPISFSETQYF
many | TRBJ2-6 | TRBV30 | NA | TGTGCCTGGAGTGTTGGGACTGGGGCCAACGTCCTGACTTTC | CAWSVGTGANVLTF
many | TRBJ1-2 | TRBV12-3/TRBV12-4 | NA | TGTGCCAGCAGTCTCAGAGAGGGGAGCTATGGCTACACCTTC | CASSLREGSYGYTF
NA | TRBJ1-1 | TRBV7-2 | NA | TGTGCCAGCAGCCTCTTCTCGAGGGTCGAAACTGAAGCTTTCTTT | CASSLFSRVETEAFF
many | TRBJ2-7 | TRBV19 | TRBD1 | TGTGCCAGTAGTACGCCCTCGCCTCTCGGTGGGACAGGCTCCTACGAGCAGTACTTC | CASSTPSPLGGTGSYEQYF
NA | TRBJ2-1 | TRBV6-5 | TRBD1 | TGTGCCAGCCTTGGACAGGGGGCAAATGAGCAGTTCTTC | CASLGQGANEQFF
NA | TRBJ2-1 | TRBV20-1 | TRBD2 | TGCAGTGCGCCTACTAGCGGAATATACAATGAGCAGTTCTTC | CSAPTSGIYNEQFF
many | TRBJ1-2 | TRBV16 | NA | TGTGCCAGCAGCACGCAGATGGTCGTTAGAAAGACCTATGGCTACACCTTC | CASSTQMVVRKTYGYTF
many | TRBJ1-2 | TRBV20-1 | NA | TGCAGTGCTAGGGGGTCTGGAGGCCGAACTATGGGCGGCTACACCTTC | CSARGSGGRTMGGYTF
many | TRBJ1-2 | TRBV6-5 | NA | TGTGCCAGCAGTGATGGTCACTCTATGCGAAAGACCTATGGCTACACCTTC | CASSDGHSMRKTYGYTF
few | TRBJ2-3 | TRBV20-1 | TRBD1 | TGCAGTGCTAGTTCCTATGGTGGGACAGCGGTTCCAGATACGCAGTATTTT | CSASSYGGTAVPDTQYF
few | TRBJ1-6 | TRBV20-1 | NA | TGCAGTGCTGCGCCTTCACCCCTCCACTTT | CSAAPSPLHF
NA | TRBJ1-6 | TRBV7-2 | NA | TGTGCCAGCAGCTTAGTGGGGAGCTCCTATAATTCACCCCTCCACTTT | CASSLVGSSYNSPLHF
many | TRBJ2-7 | TRBV7-2 | NA | TGTGCCAGCAGCTTAGCCCCCCGCAGGGCCTTTAACTACGAGCAGTACTTC | CASSLAPRRAFNYEQYF
many | TRBJ2-1 | TRBV7-3 | TRBD2 | TGTGCCAGCAGCTCACAAACGCTAGCGGGAGGTTTCAATGAGCAGTTCTTC | CASSSQTLAGGFNEQFF
NA | TRBJ2-3 | TRBV7-6 | NA | TGTGCCAGCAGCTTAGTGCCAAGCACAGATACGCAGTATTTT | CASSLVPSTDTQYF
many | TRBJ1-4 | TRBV7-9 | NA | TGTGCCAGCAGCCCCCGGGGGGGGGAAGGTGAAAAACTGTTTTTT | CASSPRGGEGEKLFF
NA | TRBJ1-2 | TRBV5-4 | NA | TGTGCCAACAATGCTCCCGTACCAGGAAAGACCTATGGCTACACCTTC | CANNAPVPGKTYGYTF
NA | TRBJ1-2 | TRBV12-2 | NA | TGTGCAAGTCGCTGGGGTATGACTCCACGAAAGACCTATGGCTACACCTTC | CASRWGMTPRKTYGYTF
many | TRBJ1-2 | TRBV28 | NA | TGTGCCAGCAGTTTACCACTTTCAGAGCCCAGGTACACCTTC | CASSLPLSEPRYTF
NA | TRBJ2-2 | TRBV4-3 | NA | TGCGCCAGCAGCTTCAACAGGAACACCGGGGAGCTGTTTTTT | CASSFNRNTGELFF
many | TRBJ2-3 | TRBV7-3 | NA | TGTGCCAGCAGCCGGGACCTCCTGGGAACAGATACGCAGTATTTT | CASSRDLLGTDTQYF
many | TRBJ2-7 | TRBV20-1 | NA | TGCAGTGCGTACACGCGCGGGGAGCAGTACTTC | CSAYTRGEQYF
NA | TRBJ2-3 | TRBV9 | TRBD1 | TGTGCCAGCAGCCGGGCCGGGACAGGGGGCACAGATACGCAGTATTTT | CASSRAGTGGTDTQYF
many | TRBJ2-5 | TRBV7-6 | TRBD1 | TGTGCCAGCAGCTCCCCCCAGGGGGCCCAGTACTTC | CASSSPQGAQYF
NA | TRBJ2-1 | TRBV9 | NA | TGTGCCAGCAGCGTAGGGGGGAGTCAGAATGAGCAGTTCTTC | CASSVGGSQNEQFF
many | TRBJ2-1 | TRBV20-1 | NA | TGCAGTGCTACTCAGCCGGGACGAAACAATGAGCAGTTCTTC | CSATQPGRNNEQFF
many | TRBJ1-1 | TRBV6-5 | NA | TGTGCCAGCAGTTCGACACCAGGGAGCCGCACTGAAGCTTTCTTT | CASSSTPGSRTEAFF
few | TRBJ2-1 | TRBV7-9 | TRBD2 | TGTGCCAGCAGCTTAGGACCGGGACTAGAGAGAGTCAATGAGCAGTTCTTC | CASSLGPGLERVNEQFF
many | TRBJ1-6 | TRBV5-5 | NA | TGTGCCAGCAGTCGGTCGGCGGATAATTCACCCCTCCACTTT | CASSRSADNSPLHF
few | TRBJ2-3 | TRBV18 | TRBD2 | TGTGCCAGCTCAGAGATTGGCGGGAGGACAGATACGCAGTATTTT | CASSEIGGRTDTQYF
many | TRBJ2-1 | TRBV30 | NA | TGTGCCTGGAGTTTGAGGAGGATAGACAATGAGCAGTTCTTC | CAWSLRRIDNEQFF
NA | TRBJ2-5 | TRBV6-5 | TRBD2 | TGTGCCAGCGCCCCTACCACCCGGGAAGCGGGAAAGGGAGAGACCCAGTACTTC | CASAPTTREAGKGETQYF
many | TRBJ1-2 | TRBV7-9 | TRBD1 | TGTGCCAGCAGCTCCTGGGACAGGGGGCCCTATGGCTACACCTTC | CASSSWDRGPYGYTF
NA | TRBJ1-2 | TRBV6-5 | NA | TGTGCCAGCAGTTTCGGGCTGGAATGTAGAAAGACCTATGGCTACACCTTC | CASSFGLECRKTYGYTF
NA | TRBJ1-2 | TRBV18 | NA | TGTGCCAGCTCATCTTTTACGGACATTCGAAAGACCTATGGCTACACCTTC | CASSSFTDIRKTYGYTF
many | TRBJ2-1 | TRBV24-1 | NA | TGTGCCACCAGTGATTTGACGGATCACAATGAGCAGTTCTTC | CATSDLTDHNEQFF
many | TRBJ2-1 | TRBV18 | TRBD1 | TGTGCCAGCTCACCCGGACAGGGTGGCAATGAGCAGTTCTTC | CASSPGQGGNEQFF
NA | TRBJ1-2 | TRBV3-1 | NA | TGTGCCAGCGGCGATGTCCACACCCTTCGAAAGACCTATGGCTACACCTTC | CASGDVHTLRKTYGYTF
many | TRBJ2-6 | TRBV20-1 | NA | TGCAGTGCTAGAGCACACTCTGGGGCCAACGTCCTGACTTTC | CSARAHSGANVLTF
NA | TRBJ2-1 | TRBV4-1 | NA | TGCGCCAGCAGCCAGGGGGTAAGGGTGTCCTACAATGAGCAGTTCTTC | CASSQGVRVSYNEQFF
many | TRBJ1-2 | TRBV6-8 | NA | TGTGCCAGCAGTCTGAAAACACGCTCTAGAAAGACCTATGGCTACACCTTC | CASSLKTRSRKTYGYTF
NA | TRBJ1-2 | TRBV7-6 | NA | TGTGCCAGCAGCGGGGCAATTGAATCTCGAAAGGCCTATGGCTACACCTTC | CASSGAIESRKAYGYTF
few | TRBJ1-2 | TRBV19 | NA | TGTGCCAGTAGTGGGCTCCAGACAAATCGAAAGACCTATGGCTACACCTTC | CASSGLQTNRKTYGYTF
many | TRBJ1-2 | TRBV7-6 | NA | TGTGCCAGCAGCCCAAGTTATGAATCTCGAAAGACCTATGGCTACACCTTC | CASSPSYESRKTYGYTF
NA | TRBJ2-3 | TRBV4-1 | TRBD2 | TGCGCCAGCAGCCAACAGACTAGCGAAGATACGCAGTATTTT | CASSQQTSEDTQYF
many | TRBJ2-1 | TRBV6-6 | NA | TGTGCCAGCAGTTCGACCAAGCGGGCGGAGGAATACAATGAGCAGTTCTTC | CASSSTKRAEEYNEQFF
many | TRBJ1-2 | TRBV4-1 | NA | TGCGCCAGCAGCCAAGGGGCTTATGGCTACACCTTC | CASSQGAYGYTF
many | TRBJ2-5 | TRBV3-1 | NA | TGTGCCAGCAGCGACGCGGATCCCATTTCTTTCTCTGAGACCCAGTACTTC | CASSDADPISFSETQYF
many | TRBJ1-5 | TRBV6-5 | TRBD1 | TGTGCCAGCAGTACAGGGGTGATCCAGCCCCAGCATTTT | CASSTGVIQPQHF
many | TRBJ2-5 | TRBV7-3 | TRBD1 | TGTGCCAGCAGCCTAGGGGGCCCCCAGAGGGAGACCCAGTACTTC | CASSLGGPQRETQYF
few | TRBJ2-1 | TRBV20-1 | TRBD2 | TGCAGTGCTACAGGAAATGGACTAGCGGTCAATGAGCAGTTCTTC | CSATGNGLAVNEQFF
many | TRBJ2-7 | TRBV7-2 | NA | TGTGCCAGCAGCTTAATGCAGGGAGGAGACGAGCAGTACTTC | CASSLMQGGDEQYF
NA | TRBJ2-6 | TRBV8-2 | NA | TGTGGCATACTCGTGAGGATAACACAAAGTCAGGCCAACGTCCTGACTTTC | CGILVRITQSQANVLTF
many | TRBJ2-6 | TRBV7-5 | NA | NA | CISVPENGNGSRQSRANVLTF
NA | TRBJ2-7 | TRBV7-9 | NA | TGTGCCAGCAGCTTGGGGGATAGCTGCGAGCAGTACTTC | CASSLGDSCEQYF
few | TRBJ2-2 | TRBV20-1 | NA | TGCAGTGCTACCGCTAGGACAGAGAACACCGGGGAGCTGTTTTTT | CSATARTENTGELFF
few | TRBJ2-7 | TRBV20-1 | TRBD1 | TGCAGTGCCACTCCCCTGGGACAGGGGACCTACGAGCAGTACTTC | CSATPLGQGTYEQYF